The next 2 T cell receptor beta chains were all read from a single sample in a study of cytomegalovirus exposure and HLA in healthy donors. Clones were sequenced by immunoSEQ multiplex PCR, and TCRdb holds only the in-frame ones, with some missing. The sample holds about 79,000 clones, more than 85% seen once. The specimen sequenced was PBMCs. The receptors originated from a woman aged 25-40 years in good health and CMV-seronegative.

V gene TRBV27 combines with J gene TRBJ2-7; 10 bases are shared with TRBD2. Trimming took 2 bases from V and 1 from J; bases not matched to a gene: 2. The CDR3 totals 15 residues. CDR1 is MNHEY and CDR2 is SMNVEV in the germline V gene (reference sequence). In DNA, the CDR3 is TGTGCCAGCAGTTTAGGGACTAGCGTTTCCTACGAGCAGTACTTC. The encoded protein is CASSLGTSVSYEQYF.

This clone was recorded a few times. The chain has TRBV5-6 and TRBJ2-7; TRBD2 is a possible D gene (5 bases). Germline V lookup: CDR1 SGHDT, CDR2 YYEEEE. The CDR3 loop spans 16 amino acids. V was cut by 1 base and J by 7 bases, with 21 bases left in between. The CDR3 region is CASSLSIALLRGEQYF. The CDR3 DNA reads as TGTGCCAGCAGCTTGTCGATTGCGTTGCTAAGAGGGGAGCAGTACTTC.